The 14 T cell receptor beta chains below come from one sample, sequenced in a study of shared clonotypes between healthy human individuals. Naive CD8 cells were CD45RO-negative, positively selected for CCR7, excluding terminally differentiated effector memory CD45RA+ cells. Libraries were prepared by immunoSEQ multiplex PCR; TCRdb keeps only in-frame clonotypes and omits some of them. This sample has about 2.1 million clones; just over 90% occur once, and the top ten carry over 1.5%. The sample comprised naive CD8+ T cells from PBMCs. These receptors all come from a man aged 18 to 35 in good health. Some clones in this sample may be carry-over from other donors' samples.

Concerning this clone: In the same sample, other DNA sequences code for this CDR3. CDR3 in amino acids: CASSLTGSSYEQYF. CDR3 nucleotide sequence: TGTGCCAGCAGCCTGACAGGGAGCTCCTACGAGCAGTACTTC. V gene TRBV28 combines with J gene TRBJ2-7; TRBD1 agrees at 7 bases. This CDR3 spans 14 amino acids. With V trimmed by 6 bases and J by 0 bases, 5 bases remained unmatched. Germline CDR1 is MDHEN and CDR2 is SYDVKM. Variable domain in full (rest from reference TRBV28 and TRBJ2-7): DVKVTQSSRYLVKRTGEKVFLECVQDMDHENMFWYRQDPGLGLRLIYFSYDVKMKEKGDIPEGYSVSREKKERFSLILESASTNQTSMYLCASSLTGSSYEQYFGPGTRLTVT.

V and J are TRBV5-1 and TRBJ1-1; D unclear. The CDR3 spans 17 residues. Trimming took 4 bases from V and 1 from J, leaving 20 bases between them. Germline V gene data show CDR1 as SGHRS and CDR2 as YFSETQ. CDR3 protein: CASSKKLPTQTNTEAFF. Here the CDR3 DNA reads TGCGCCAGCAGCAAGAAGCTCCCGACCCAAACGAACACTGAAGCTTTCTTT.

CDR3 region: CASSPRSNEQFF. The CDR3 DNA sequence: TGTGCCAGCAGCCCGCGGTCAAATGAGCAGTTCTTC. V gene TRBV5-6 combines with J gene TRBJ2-1, with unresolved D. The CDR3 contains 12 residues. Trimming pared 4 bases from V and 7 bases from J, leaving 9 bases between. Germline loops: CDR1 SGHDT, CDR2 YYEEEE.

The chain combines TRBV7-6 with TRBJ2-3, with D perhaps assigned TRBD1 or TRBD2 (5 bases each). Germline-derived CDR1 and CDR2 are SGHVS and FNYEAQ. V dropped 5 bases and J dropped 3 bases, with 18 bases sitting between them. The CDR3 contains 16 residues. Written as DNA, the CDR3 is TGTGCCAGCAGCCCTAAACGGGACGATTTGACAGATACGCAGTATTTT. Translating it yields CASSPKRDDLTDTQYF.

This clone has only one observation. This chain uses TRBV5-8 with TRBJ2-7, with D possibly TRBD2 on 6 matching bases. Deletions cut 6 bases from V and 1 base from J, with 8 bases between. This CDR3 contains 12 residues. Germline CDR1 and CDR2: SGHTS and YDEGEE. The CDR3 region has the DNA TGTGCCAGCATCGGACTATCCTACGAGCAGTACTTC. It translates to CASIGLSYEQYF.

The rearrangement uses TRBV7-2 and TRBJ2-3, with unresolved D. V gave up 4 bases and J gave up 3 bases, with 8 bases separating them. The CDR3 contains 13 residues. Germline CDR1 SGHTA, CDR2 FQGNSA. The CDR3 DNA reads as TGTGCCAGCAGCTCCCCCCCAACAGATACGCAGTATTTT. This translates into CASSSPPTDTQYF. Full variable domain (missing parts from reference TRBV7-2 and TRBJ2-3): GAGVSQSPSNKVTEKGKDVELRCDPISGHTALYWYRQSLGQGLEFLIYFQGNSAPDKSGLPSDRFSAERTGGSVSTLTIQRTQQEDSAVYLCASSSPPTDTQYFGPGTRLTVL.

A word on this clone: The same CDR3 arises from other DNA sequences in this sample as well. This chain connects TRBV27 to TRBJ1-5; a weak D match, TRBD1 (5 bases). V gave up 6 bases and J gave up 1 base, with 10 bases separating them. In germline, CDR1 is MNHEY, CDR2 SMNVEV (reference sequence). This CDR3 region has 14 residues. In DNA, the CDR3 is TGTGCCAGCAGCTACCGGGGGAGCAATCAGCCCCAGCATTTT. Translated, it gives CASSYRGSNQPQHF.

The gene calls are TRBV27 and TRBJ2-3; D gene unclear. The CDR3 is 14 amino acids. Trimming removed 2 bases from V and 4 bases from J, with 10 bases in between. Germline CDR1 is MNHEY and CDR2 is SMNVEV (reference sequence). The CDR3 loop reads CASSLQVRADTQYF. The CDR3 coding sequence is TGTGCCAGCAGTTTACAAGTCCGGGCAGATACGCAGTATTTT.

The rearrangement joins TRBV4-1 to TRBJ2-7; 12 nucleotides align to TRBD1. The CDR3 has 19 residues. Germline loops: CDR1 MGHRA, CDR2 YSYEKL. Unmatched junction bases numbered 10, after V lost 1 base and J lost 0 bases. The chain's CDR3 is CASSQAPGQGAPYSYEQYF. Here the CDR3 DNA reads TGCGCCAGCAGCCAAGCCCCGGGACAGGGGGCCCCTTACTCCTACGAGCAGTACTTC.

This clone was counted once. CDR3 sequence reads: CATGASGSRNEQFF. CDR3 DNA: TGTGCCACAGGCGCGAGCGGGAGTAGGAATGAGCAGTTCTTC. The V call is TRBV19, the J call TRBJ2-1; 8 bases map to TRBD2. From germline, CDR1 is LNHDA and CDR2 SQIVND (reference sequence). With 10 bases clipped from V and 7 bases from J, the junction kept 12 bases outside the gene matches. The CDR3 covers 14 residues. The complete variable domain, with remaining parts taken from reference TRBV19 and TRBJ2-1, reads DGGITQSPKYLFRKEGQNVTLSCEQNLNHDAMYWYRQDPGQGLRLIYYSQIVNDFQKGDIAEGYSVSREKKESFPLTVTSAQKNPTAFYLCATGASGSRNEQFFGPGTRLTVL.

The chain couples TRBV2 to TRBJ1-2; D gene unclear. Germline V gives CDR1 SNHLY, CDR2 FYNNEI. The germline V and J ends were trimmed by 2 bases and 4 bases, with 11 bases remaining between them. The CDR3 length is 14 residues. CDR3: CASSESREGYGYTF. DNA of the CDR3: TGTGCCAGCAGTGAAAGTAGGGAAGGCTATGGCTACACCTTC.

This chain uses TRBV11-2 with TRBJ1-3; 8 nucleotides align to TRBD1. Looked up from germline, CDR1 is SGHAT and CDR2 is FQNNGV. V shed 5 bases, J shed 4 bases, and the junction held 16 bases outside the gene matches. CDR3 size: 18 residues. Here the CDR3 DNA reads TGTGCCAGCAGCCCCCCCGGGTTGGACAGGGTAGTCGGAAACACCATATATTTT. Translating gives CASSPPGLDRVVGNTIYF. Based on the CDR3 plus reference TRBV11-2 and TRBJ1-3, the full variable domain is EAGVAQSPRYKIIEKRQSVAFWCNPISGHATLYWYQQILGQGPKLLIQFQNNGVVDDSQLPKDRFSAERLKGVDSTLKIQPAKLEDSAVYLCASSPPGLDRVVGNTIYFGEGSWLTVV.

The V call is TRBV28, the J call TRBJ1-5; the D gene is possibly TRBD1 (6 bases). The CDR3 runs to 14 residues. Germline V gene sequence: CDR1 MDHEN, CDR2 SYDVKM. V lost 3 bases to trimming and J lost 9 bases, with 15 bases between them. The CDR3 nucleotides read TGTGCCAGCAGTTTTTCTGGGACATCCCTGCCCCAGCATTTT. Translated: CASSFSGTSLPQHF.

The CDR3 region is CASSSAGETQYF. The CDR3 nucleotides are TGTGCCAGCAGCTCCGCGGGGGAGACCCAGTACTTC. The chain uses TRBV7-3 and TRBJ2-5, with D possibly being TRBD2 (6 bases). The length of the CDR3 is 12 residues. Germline CDR1 SGHTA, CDR2 FQGTGA. Trimming pared 4 bases from V and 5 bases from J, leaving 8 bases between.